The rows below give T cell receptor beta chains drawn from one sample of a study of blood T cell repertoires in COVID-19. Assay used: immunoSEQ multiplex PCR; TCRdb lists only in-frame clones, some missing. Among approximately 110,000 clones listed, about 89% were seen once. Material for sequencing was peripheral blood. The receptor set was obtained from a middle-aged man with acute or convalescent COVID-19. Both conserved end residues are trimmed from each CDR3. The order of the fields is V gene, J gene, clone size, CDR3 length, CDR3 protein. Size is stated for part of the rows, as once, few or many counts, or as a class when the clone is expanded.

>TRBV30|TRBJ1-2|-|11
AWSGQGNYGYT
>TRBV2|TRBJ2-5|-|11
ARGQPGGETQY
>TRBV5-5|TRBJ1-2|-|14
ASSFRGGNSNYGYT
>TRBV29-1|TRBJ2-7|-|13
SVEGRKSGSYEQY
>TRBV28|TRBJ1-6|-|13
ASSLLQGENSPLH
>TRBV3-1/TRBV3-2|TRBJ2-7|-|11
ASSQGTGKEQY
>TRBV12-3/TRBV12-4|TRBJ1-1|-|10
ASSEVNTEAF
>TRBV19|TRBJ2-3|-|14
ASSTGLAGSTDTQY
>TRBV5-6|TRBJ2-7|-|13
ASSLVAVRSYEQY
>TRBV5-1|TRBJ1-2|-|11
ASSPAGRYGYT
>TRBV30|TRBJ1-2|once|11
AWSVSGDGGYT
>TRBV5-5|TRBJ1-5|-|13
ASSPGGASNQPQH
>TRBV13|TRBJ1-1|-|11
ASSQGSNTEAF
>TRBV15|TRBJ1-1|-|12
ATSSRRGAAEAF
>TRBV5-6|TRBJ2-1|few|13
ASSLVTSGRNEQF
>TRBV4-1|TRBJ1-1|-|12
ASSQVSRVTEAF
>TRBV4-1|TRBJ2-7|-|13
ASSQGGGGRGEQY
>TRBV9|TRBJ1-1|-|12
ASSVDSSRTEAF
>TRBV7-8|TRBJ1-2|-|16
ASSLVSGSQIVNYGYT
>TRBV7-9|TRBJ2-5|-|13
ASSELAGGKKTQY
>TRBV7-2|TRBJ2-3|-|12
ASSLIASTDTQY
>TRBV6-1|TRBJ1-6|-|11
ASSDLDNSPLH
>TRBV4-1|TRBJ1-1|-|12
ASSQGGTGIFVF
>TRBV13|TRBJ2-2|-|17
ASSLRGSGRVVGTGELF
>TRBV7-2|TRBJ2-1|-|13
ASSLVRGGTHEQF
>TRBV7-2|TRBJ2-3|-|14
ASIEVRGDGTDTQY
>TRBV12-3/TRBV12-4|TRBJ1-1|-|10
ASSLRDTEAF
>TRBV27|TRBJ2-1|-|14
ASSLSPGNSYNEQF
>TRBV6-5|TRBJ1-6|-|12
ASSGVSYNSPLH
>TRBV10-2|TRBJ1-2|once|13
ASSAGQGVTKGYT
>TRBV25-1|TRBJ1-6|-|13
ASSDRTDYNSPLH
>TRBV4-2|TRBJ2-7|-|14
ASSQAGTGYGDEQY
>TRBV7-7|TRBJ2-1|-|13
ASSYQAGVLHEQF
>TRBV3-1/TRBV3-2|TRBJ2-6|-|13
ASSPQGARANVLT
>TRBV25-1|TRBJ2-7|-|11
ASSGRVTYEQY
>TRBV19|TRBJ1-4|-|12
ASSRDRDNEKLF
>TRBV11-2|TRBJ1-2|-|18
ASSLDRRQTVEPFNYGYT
>TRBV19|TRBJ2-1|-|12
ASSAGTGFNEQF
>TRBV9|TRBJ2-1|-|12
ASSPQTSGNEQF
>TRBV4-2|TRBJ2-7|-|16
ASSQGLAGGINSYEQY
>TRBV3-1/TRBV3-2|TRBJ1-1|-|12
ASSQAAGDTEAF
>TRBV30|TRBJ2-7|-|11
ACPGQGVNEQY
>TRBV11-2|TRBJ2-7|-|7
ASRGEQY
>TRBV12-3/TRBV12-4|TRBJ1-2|-|11
ASSLGTRGGYT
>TRBV11-2|TRBJ1-4|-|14
ASSLGGPRVREKLF
>TRBV7-9|TRBJ2-7|-|12
ASSQGTSRDEQY
>TRBV7-9|TRBJ1-4|-|13
ASSLAGDRVVKLF
>TRBV19|TRBJ2-7|-|11
ASSKDREGEQY